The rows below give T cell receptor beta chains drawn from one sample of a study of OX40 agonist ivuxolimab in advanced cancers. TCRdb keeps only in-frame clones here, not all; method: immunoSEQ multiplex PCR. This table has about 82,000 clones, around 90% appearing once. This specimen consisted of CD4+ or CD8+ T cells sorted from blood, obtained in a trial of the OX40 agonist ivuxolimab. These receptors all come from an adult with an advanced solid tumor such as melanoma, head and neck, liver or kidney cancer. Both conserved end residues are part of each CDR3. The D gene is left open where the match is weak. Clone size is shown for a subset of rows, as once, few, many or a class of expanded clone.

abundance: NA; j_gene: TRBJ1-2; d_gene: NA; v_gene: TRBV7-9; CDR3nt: TGTGCCAGCCCTAAGTCGACGGAATATGGCTACACCTTC; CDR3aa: CASPKSTEYGYTF
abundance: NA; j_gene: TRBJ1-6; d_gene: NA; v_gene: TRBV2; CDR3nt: TGTGCCAGCAGGATCCAACAGGGAAATAATTCACCCCTCCACTTT; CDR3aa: CASRIQQGNNSPLHF
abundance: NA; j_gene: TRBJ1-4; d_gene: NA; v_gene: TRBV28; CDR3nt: TGTGCCAGCAGTTTGACGGGTTCCAATGAAAAACTGTTTTTT; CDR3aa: CASSLTGSNEKLFF
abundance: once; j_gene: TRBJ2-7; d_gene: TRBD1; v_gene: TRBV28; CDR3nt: TGTGCCAGCAGGGAGGGACAGGGGCGGGGTGAGCAGTACTTC; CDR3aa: CASREGQGRGEQYF
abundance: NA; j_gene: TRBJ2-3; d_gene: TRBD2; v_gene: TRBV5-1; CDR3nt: TGCGCCAGCAGCCAGGGACTAGCGGGGCCTCCAGATACGCAGTATTTT; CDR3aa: CASSQGLAGPPDTQYF
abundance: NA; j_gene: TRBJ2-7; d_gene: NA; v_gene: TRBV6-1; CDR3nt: TGTGCCAGCAGTGAACTCGAGCAGTACTTC; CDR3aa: CASSELEQYF
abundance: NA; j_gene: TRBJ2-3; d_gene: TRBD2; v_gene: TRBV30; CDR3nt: TGTGCCTATACGACGAAAAGCGGGAACACAGATACGCAGTATTTT; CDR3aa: CAYTTKSGNTDTQYF
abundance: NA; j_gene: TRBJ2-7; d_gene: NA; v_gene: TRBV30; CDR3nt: TGTGCCTGGAGTGTGCTGGGCTACGAGCAGTACTTC; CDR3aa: CAWSVLGYEQYF
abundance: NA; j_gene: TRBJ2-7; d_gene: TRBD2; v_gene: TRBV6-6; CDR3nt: TGTGCCAGCCGGACTAGCGGGAGTGACGAGCAGTACTTC; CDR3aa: CASRTSGSDEQYF
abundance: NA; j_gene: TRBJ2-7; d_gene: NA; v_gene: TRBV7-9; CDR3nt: TGTGCCAGCAGCTGGGGGATCGGGGGCTCCTACGAGCAGTACTTC; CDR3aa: CASSWGIGGSYEQYF
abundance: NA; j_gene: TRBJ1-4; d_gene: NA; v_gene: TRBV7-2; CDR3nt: TGTGCCATTAGGGGCTCCACTAATGAAAAACTGTTTTTT; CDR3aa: CAIRGSTNEKLFF
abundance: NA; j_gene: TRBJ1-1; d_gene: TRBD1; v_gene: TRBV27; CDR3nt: TGTGCCAGCAGTCCTAGGGGACAGTTAGCTATGAACACTGAAGCTTTCTTT; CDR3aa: CASSPRGQLAMNTEAFF
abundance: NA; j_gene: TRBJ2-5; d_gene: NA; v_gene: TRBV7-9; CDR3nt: TGTGCCAGCAGCTTAAATCCACAGAAAGAGACCCAGTACTTC; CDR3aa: CASSLNPQKETQYF
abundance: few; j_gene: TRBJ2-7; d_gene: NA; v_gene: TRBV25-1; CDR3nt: TGTGCCAGCAGTGCAAAAGGTGGCCAAACCTACGAGCAGTACTTC; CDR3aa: CASSAKGGQTYEQYF
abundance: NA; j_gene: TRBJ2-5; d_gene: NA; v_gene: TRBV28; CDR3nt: TGTGCCAGCAGTTTCCCCCAAAGGGAGACCCAGTACTTC; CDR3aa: CASSFPQRETQYF
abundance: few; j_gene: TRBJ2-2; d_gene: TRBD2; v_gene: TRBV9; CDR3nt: TGTGCCAGCAGCGTAGAGGCGGCTGCGGGAGGGTACACCGGGGAGCTGTTTTTT; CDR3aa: CASSVEAAAGGYTGELFF
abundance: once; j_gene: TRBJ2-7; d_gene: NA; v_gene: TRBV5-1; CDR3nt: TGCGCCAGCAGCCCTATCCCGGGAGACTTCCACGAGCAGTACTTC; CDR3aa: CASSPIPGDFHEQYF
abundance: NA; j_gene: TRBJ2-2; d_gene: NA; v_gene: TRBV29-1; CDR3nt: TGCAGCGTCCGAAGTCAAAACACCGGGGAGCTGTTTTTT; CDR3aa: CSVRSQNTGELFF